Following are 14 T cell receptor beta chains from one sample sequenced in a study of response to subunit inactivated influenza vaccine. Via MiXCR, TCRdb re-called the RT-PCR reads, giving one row per CDR3 protein. The top ten clones hold approximately 10% of a sample with about 180,000 distinct CDR3 sequences, approximately 9.2% of them seen once. Sequences were derived from non-naive T cells sorted from PBMCs, sampled on the day of vaccination. The receptors were sampled from a man aged 45-65 years who received an inactivated influenza vaccine.

This clonotype was picked up many times. The chain combines TRBV12-3 or TRBV12-4 with TRBJ2-5, with 10 nucleotides matching TRBD2. The CDR3 is made up of 15 amino acids. J was trimmed by 2 bases and V by 6 bases; bases with no gene match: 6. The DNA of the CDR3 is TGTGCCAGCAGCCCGGGACTAGCGAATCAAGAGACCCAGTACTTC. It codes for CASSPGLANQETQYF.

This clonotype appeared a single time. At one end, the junction sequence differs from germline, possibly due to a read error. The chain combines TRBV20-1 with TRBJ2-1, with TRBD2 matching over 9 bases. Germline V lookup: CDR1 DFQATT, CDR2 SNEGSKA (reference sequence). The length of the CDR3 is 14 residues. The chain's CDR3 is CTASGGRGYNEQFF. DNA of the CDR3: TGCACTGCTAGTGGCGGGAGGGGATACAATGAGCAGTTCTTC.

The sample holds many counts of this clonotype. The chain is built from TRBV12-3 or TRBV12-4 and TRBJ1-1, with a weak D call TRBD1 (5 bases). V shed 7 bases and J shed 4 bases, with 13 bases lying between them. This CDR3 spans 13 amino acids. In DNA, the CDR3 is TGTGCCAGCACCGCAAGGGGCGGCACTGAAGCTTTCTTT. This codes for CASTARGGTEAFF.

This clonotype was seen a few times. The chain couples TRBV12-3 or TRBV12-4 to TRBJ2-2; TRBD2 agrees at 13 bases. The ends lost 4 bases at V and 8 bases at J; junction bases unmatched: 7. This CDR3 has 16 amino acids. CDR3 in amino acids: CASSSTSGGASGELFF. As DNA, the CDR3 is TGTGCCAGCAGTTCCACTAGCGGGGGGGCTTCGGGGGAGCTGTTTTTT.

The chain joins TRBV6-4 to TRBJ2-1; possible D gene TRBD2, 6 bases. Deletions cut 5 bases from V and 0 bases from J, with 14 bases between. Germline V gene lookup returns CDR1 MRHNA and CDR2 SNTAGT. This CDR3 contains 16 residues. CDR3: CASSLSREPSYNEQFF. CDR3 in DNA: TGTGCCAGCAGTCTCTCGCGGGAACCCTCCTACAATGAGCAGTTCTTC.

The V call is TRBV20-1, the J call TRBJ2-1; 7 bases fit TRBD1. J lost 4 bases, V lost 1 base, and 4 bases had no gene match. The CDR3 sequence is 14 residues long. CDR1 and CDR2 (germline): DFQATT, SNEGSKA (reference sequence). CDR3 coding DNA: TGCAGTGCTAGAGGCGGCAGGGGGTACAATGAGCAGTTCTTC. It specifies CSARGGRGYNEQFF.

This clonotype showed up just a few times. The chain links TRBV29-1 to TRBJ1-1; D unclear. V was cut by 4 bases and J by 1 base, with 7 bases left in between. The CDR3 contains 12 residues. Per germline, CDR1 SQVTM and CDR2 ANQGSEA. CDR3 DNA sequence: TGCAGCGTTGCGGTTGGGAACACTGAAGCTTTCTTT. It translates to CSVAVGNTEAFF.

Written as DNA, the CDR3 is TGTGCCAGCAGCTTAGTAGGACAAAGTACAGATGGCTACACCTTC. This codes for CASSLVGQSTDGYTF. The chain is built from TRBV7-8 and TRBJ1-2; a possible D gene is TRBD1 (5 bases). The CDR3 runs 15 residues. Germline V gives CDR1 SGHVS, CDR2 FQNEAQ. V lost 1 base to trimming and J lost 6 bases, with 15 bases between them.

This clonotype came up a few times. The rearrangement links TRBV7-8 to TRBJ1-4; D is unclear. Germline V lookup: CDR1 SGHVS, CDR2 FQNEAQ. This CDR3 is 16 amino acids long. V was trimmed by 0 bases and J by 0 bases, leaving 8 bases between them. CDR3: CASSLASGATNEKLFF. The DNA for the CDR3 is TGTGCCAGCAGCTTAGCGTCAGGAGCAACTAATGAAAAACTGTTTTTT.

This clonotype has just a few counts. The chain employs TRBV20-1 and TRBJ2-5; weak D call: TRBD2 (6 bases). V shed 3 bases and J shed 1 base, with 15 bases lying between them. Looked up from germline, CDR1 is DFQATT and CDR2 is SNEGSKA (reference sequence). The CDR3 is 15 residues long. CDR3 protein: CSARALGDFQETQYF. CDR3 DNA: TGCAGTGCTAGGGCCCTTGGGGACTTCCAAGAGACCCAGTACTTC.

This clonotype showed up many times. This rearrangement joins TRBV7-2 to TRBJ1-5, with no clear D. Germline V lookup: CDR1 SGHTA, CDR2 FQGNSA. V was clipped by 5 bases and J by 7 bases, with 18 bases between them. The CDR3 has 15 residues. CDR3 DNA: TGTGCCAGCAGCCTCTCCCGCGGGGTCGGGCAGCCCCAGCATTTT. The encoded protein is CASSLSRGVGQPQHF.

This clonotype was counted many times. This chain uses TRBV12-3 or TRBV12-4 with TRBJ2-7; weak D call: TRBD2 (5 bases). The CDR3 contains 11 residues. Trimming took off 4 bases at V and 5 bases at J, with 6 bases between the two ends. DNA of the CDR3: TGTGCCAGCAGTTCGAGGGACGAGCAGTACTTC. Protein product: CASSSRDEQYF.

This clonotype was detected a few times. The chain recombines TRBV20-1 with TRBJ2-7; D gene ambiguous. CDR1 and CDR2 (germline): DFQATT, SNEGSKA (reference sequence). CDR3 length: 13 amino acids. The ends were cut back, 2 bases at V and 0 bases at J, with 8 bases in the middle. DNA of the CDR3: TGCAGTGCTAGAAGTTCTAGCTCCTACGAGCAGTACTTC. Protein product: CSARSSSSYEQYF.

This clonotype was seen a handful of times. V is TRBV6-2 or TRBV6-3 and J is TRBJ2-7; TRBD1 agrees at 9 bases. Germline trimming cut 10 bases from V and 5 bases from J; bases unmatched to any gene: 12. This CDR3 contains 14 residues. In germline, CDR1 is MNHEY, CDR2 SVGEGT. The CDR3 region is CATRSPGTGNEQYF. The DNA for the CDR3 is TGTGCCACCAGAAGTCCCGGGACAGGGAACGAGCAGTACTTC.